These 25 T cell receptor beta chains were sequenced from one sample in a study of T cells in women clearing cervical HPV infection. Sequencing used immunoSEQ multiplex PCR; TCRdb keeps in-frame clones, though not all of them. This sample's clone table lists 36,000 or so clones. Sequenced material: blood buffy coat. These receptors were obtained from a woman aged 18 to 75 with a cervical HPV16 infection that either progressed to CIN3+ or cleared (not recorded which).

To note about this clone: The read ends 3 residues early relative to the CDR3; the germline J gene fills the gap. The chain links TRBV4-2 to TRBJ2-7, with 8 positions matching TRBD1. This CDR3 is built from 15 residues. The V segment lost 5 bases and the J segment 0 bases; nucleotides outside the gene matches: 6. CDR1 is LGHNA, CDR2 YNFKEQ, per germline. The CDR3 sequence: CASSKQGDSSYEQYF. The sequenced part of the CDR3 DNA is TGTGCCAGCAGCAAACAGGGGGACAGCTCCTACGAG.

As concerns this clone: The CDR3 goes on 3 residues after the read ends, and that part is filled in from the germline J gene. This sequence joins TRBV19 and TRBJ1-1, with 7 bases lining up with TRBD1. CDR1 LNHDA and CDR2 SQIVND come from the germline V gene (reference sequence). CDR3 length: 15 residues. V dropped 5 bases and J dropped 3; count of bases not matched to a gene: 9. This chain's CDR3 is CASSPLTGAYTEAFF. The part of the CDR3 DNA that was read is TGTGCCAGTAGTCCCCTAACAGGGGCCTACACTGAA.

Concerning this clone: From the germline J gene comes the end of the CDR3, since the read stops 3 residues before it. The chain recombines TRBV18 with TRBJ1-3; weak D call: TRBD1 (5 bases). Germline loops: CDR1 KGHSH, CDR2 LQKENI. The CDR3 spans 16 residues. V lost 4 bases and J lost 1, with 14 bases in between. Incomplete CDR3 DNA: TGTGCCAGCTCACTAGGACGGGGGATTTCTGGAAACACC. This codes for CASSLGRGISGNT. The entire CDR3 reads CASSLGRGISGNTIYF.

Points on this clone: With the read ending 3 residues before the CDR3 end, the germline J gene is used to fill in that end. The genes are TRBV20-1 and TRBJ1-4; D is unclear. The CDR3 is 15 amino acids. V was cut by 4 bases and J by 0 bases, with 12 bases left in between. Germline CDR1 DFQATT, CDR2 SNEGSKA (reference sequence). The CDR3 sequence: CSANPAFATNEKLFF. The CDR3 bases that were read are TGCAGTGCTAACCCCGCGTTCGCAACTAATGAAAAA.

A word on this clone: The sequenced fragment ends 3 residues before the CDR3 boundary, so the rest is inferred from the germline J gene. The V and J genes are TRBV27 and TRBJ2-7; TRBD1 aligns across 9 bases. J gave up 3 bases and V 5 bases, and 5 bases lay outside the gene matches. The V gene's germline CDR1 is MNHEY and CDR2 SMNVEV (reference sequence). The CDR3 has 14 residues. CDR3 DNA (partial): TGTGCCAGCAGTCTAACAGGGGGCCTCTACGAG. Translating gives CASSLTGGLYE. The entire CDR3 protein is CASSLTGGLYEQYF.

Note on this clone: The read ends 3 residues early relative to the CDR3; the germline J gene fills the gap. The chain couples TRBV9 to TRBJ2-3; TRBD1 matches 7 bases. The CDR3 is 15 amino acids. J gave up 6 bases and V 0 bases, and 7 bases lay outside the gene matches. In germline, CDR1 is SGDLS, CDR2 YYNGEE. Incomplete CDR3 DNA: TGTGCCAGCAGCGTAGGTAGGGGGCAGCGGGATACG. Amino acid sequence: CASSVGRGQRDT. The whole CDR3 sequence reads CASSVGRGQRDTQYF. The entire variable domain, with the rest obtained from reference TRBV9 and TRBJ2-3, is as follows: DSGVTQTPKHLITATGQRVTLRCSPRSGDLSVYWYQQSLDQGLQFLIQYYNGEERAKGNILERFSAQQFPDLHSELNLSSLELGDSALYFCASSVGRGQRDTQYFGPGTRLTVL.

About this clone itself: The read terminates 3 residues before the CDR3 end, so the remaining end is supplied by the germline J gene. V is TRBV20-1 and J is TRBJ1-4, with 10 bases that match TRBD1. Germline loops: CDR1 DFQATT, CDR2 SNEGSKA (reference sequence). The CDR3 is 15 amino acids. The CDR3 DNA, read in part, is TGCAGTGCGTCCGGGACAGGGGCCCTAATGAACGGA. This translates into CSASGTGALMNG. The CDR3, in full, reads CSASGTGALMNGLFF.

In regard to this clone: The sequence runs out 3 residues before the end of the CDR3; the remainder is reconstructed from the germline J gene. V is TRBV7-2 and J is TRBJ2-3; no definite D call. This CDR3 is built from 14 residues. Trimming left V 7 bases short and J 3 bases short, with 14 bases between. The germline V gene encodes CDR1 SGHTA and CDR2 FQGNSA. The part of the CDR3 DNA that was read is TGTGCCAGCACCGAAAGGCGCGGTACAGATACG. It codes for CASTERRGTDT. The CDR3 in its entirety is CASTERRGTDTQYF.

As regards this clone: The read terminates 3 residues ahead of where the CDR3 ends, so the germline J gene completes it. The V and J genes are TRBV20-1 and TRBJ2-5; weak D call: TRBD2 (5 bases). The CDR3 length is 15 residues. Germline-derived CDR1 and CDR2 are DFQATT and SNEGSKA (reference sequence). The ends were cut back, 0 bases at V and 5 bases at J, with 16 bases in the middle. The sequenced CDR3 bases are TGCAGTGCTAGAGATCCTGAGCAAAAGCGGGAGACC. Amino acids: CSARDPEQKRET. The whole CDR3 region reads CSARDPEQKRETQYF.

In the case of this clone: Read coverage stops 3 residues before the CDR3 terminus; the germline J gene supplies the remainder. The chain is built from TRBV9 and TRBJ2-1; TRBD2 aligns across 7 bases. CDR1 is SGDLS and CDR2 is YYNGEE in the germline V gene. The CDR3 is 13 residues long. V lost 0 bases to trimming and J lost 9 bases; unmatched junction nucleotides: 3. The part of the CDR3 DNA that was read is TGTGCCAGCAGCGTAGCGACTAGCAGTGAG. Residues: CASSVATSSE. The entire CDR3 protein is CASSVATSSEQFF.

Concerning this clone: The read terminates 3 residues before the CDR3 end, so the remaining end is supplied by the germline J gene. The chain combines TRBV29-1 with TRBJ2-3, with D unresolved. V was shortened by 0 bases and J by 6 bases, with 13 bases between the two germline ends. The CDR3 has 14 amino acids. CDR1 SQVTM and CDR2 ANQGSEA come from the germline V gene. Partial CDR3 DNA: TGCAGCGTTGAAGAGCCTATGGGCTTGGATACG. It codes for CSVEEPMGLDT. The CDR3 in its entirety is CSVEEPMGLDTQYF.

Concerning this clone: The read terminates 3 residues ahead of where the CDR3 ends, so the germline J gene completes it. The chain is built from TRBV29-1 and TRBJ1-4; TRBD1 matches 7 bases. V shed 6 bases and J 3 bases; nucleotides not matched to a gene: 1. Germline values: CDR1 SQVTM, CDR2 ANQGSEA. This CDR3 is built from 12 residues. CDR3: CSVTGANEKLFF. The sequenced CDR3 bases are TGCAGCGTCACAGGGGCTAATGAAAAA.

Of note for this clone: With the read ending 3 residues before the CDR3 end, the germline J gene is used to fill in that end. V is TRBV7-9 and J is TRBJ2-5, with D unclear. V was pared by 2 bases and J by 3 bases, with 7 bases between. The length of the CDR3 is 13 residues. The germline CDR1 and CDR2 sequences are SEHNR and FQNEAQ (reference sequence). This CDR3 reads CASSLSRKETQYF. The CDR3 DNA, read in part, is TGTGCCAGCAGCTTAAGCAGGAAAGAGACC.

Comments on this clone: The read ends 3 residues shy of where the CDR3 ends; the end is completed using the germline J gene. V gene TRBV12-3 or TRBV12-4 combines with J gene TRBJ2-3; D is unclear. Trimming took 1 base from V and 6 from J, leaving 11 bases between them. The CDR3 is 14 amino acids. The CDR3 bases that were read are TGTGCCAGCAGTTTAGTCACGGGTGTGGATACG. Translating it yields CASSLVTGVDT. The whole CDR3 is CASSLVTGVDTQYF.

Of note for this clone: Read coverage stops 3 residues before the CDR3 terminus; the germline J gene supplies the remainder. This chain connects TRBV20-1 to TRBJ2-5; D is possibly TRBD2 (5 bases). CDR1 DFQATT and CDR2 SNEGSKA come from the germline V gene (reference sequence). The CDR3 runs to 12 residues. V shed 4 bases and J shed 5 bases, with 11 bases lying between them. CDR3 DNA, as far as it was read: TGCAGTGCTACAACTAGTGGCGAGACC. It yields the protein CSATTSGET. The whole CDR3 sequence reads CSATTSGETQYF.

Notes on this clone: The missing CDR3 end, 3 residues past where the read stops, is filled in from the germline J gene. The genes are TRBV20-1 and TRBJ2-5; TRBD2 matches 10 bases. Germline V gene data show CDR1 as DFQATT and CDR2 as SNEGSKA (reference sequence). The CDR3 consists of 15 residues. V was pared by 1 base and J by 3 bases, with 5 bases of the junction left unmatched. The CDR3 sequence is CSARGGSGGKETQYF. CDR3 DNA, as far as it was read: TGCAGTGCTAGAGGCGGTAGCGGGGGGAAAGAGACC.

Note on this clone: The read comes to an end 3 residues before the CDR3 does, leaving the germline J gene to fill in the end. This rearrangement joins TRBV4-2 to TRBJ2-7; 7 positions agree with TRBD2. V was clipped by 3 bases and J by 1 base; unmatched bases: 9. Per germline, CDR1 LGHNA and CDR2 YNFKEQ. The length of the CDR3 is 16 residues. The CDR3: CASSQSPSGLSYEQYF. CDR3 DNA, as far as it was read: TGTGCCAGCAGCCAGTCCCCTAGCGGTCTATCCTACGAG.

Concerning this clone itself: The read gets to within 3 residues of the CDR3 end, and the germline J gene fills in the rest. The chain couples TRBV20-1 to TRBJ2-3; weak D call: TRBD2 (6 bases). The CDR3 consists of 13 residues. Germline V lookup: CDR1 DFQATT, CDR2 SNEGSKA (reference sequence). V was shortened by 3 bases and J by 0 bases, with 7 bases between the two germline ends. The covered CDR3 bases are TGCAGTGCTAGCGGGGGTAGCACAGATACG. Translating gives CSASGGSTDT. The complete CDR3 protein is CSASGGSTDTQYF.

Concerning this clone itself: At one end, the junction sequence differs from germline, possibly due to a read error. The CDR3 end falls 3 residues outside the read, so it is completed with the germline J gene. The chain carries TRBV10-3 and TRBJ1-1, with D tentatively TRBD1 (5 bases). CDR1 is ENHRY, CDR2 SYGVKD, per germline. This CDR3 is built from 16 residues. The DNA read from the CDR3 is TGTGCCATCAGTGAGGTCGTCGGGGGACTGAACTCTGAA. This sequence encodes CAISEVVGGLNSE. The complete CDR3 sequence is CAISEVVGGLNSEAFF.

A note on this clone: The DNA ends 3 residues before the CDR3 does, and the rest of the CDR3 is filled in from the germline J gene. This chain links TRBV18 with TRBJ2-7; a weak D match, TRBD2 (6 bases). The CDR3 has 14 amino acids. The germline V and J ends were trimmed by 8 bases and 3 bases, with 17 bases remaining between them. Germline V gene lookup returns CDR1 KGHSH and CDR2 LQKENI. The CDR3 DNA, read in part, is TGTGCCAGCACCCCCGGACGGGACTTCTACGAG. It translates to CASTPGRDFYE. The complete CDR3 sequence is CASTPGRDFYEQYF. Full variable domain (rest looked up from reference TRBV18 and TRBJ2-7): NAGVMQNPRHLVRRRGQEARLRCSPMKGHSHVYWYRQLPEEGLKFMVYLQKENIIDESGMPKERFSAEFPKEGPSILRIQQVVRGDSAAYFCASTPGRDFYEQYFGPGTRLTVT.

The part of the CDR3 DNA that was read is TGTGCCAGCAGCTTACGACAGGGGGGAGATACG. This sequence encodes CASSLRQGGDT. The whole CDR3 region reads CASSLRQGGDTAFF. The chain uses TRBV7-6 and TRBJ1-1, with TRBD1 matching over 9 bases. The read falls 3 residues short of the CDR3 end, and the missing part is taken from the germline J gene. Germline assignment: CDR1 SGHVS and CDR2 FNYEAQ. This CDR3 has 14 amino acids.

In the case of this clone: The read halts 3 residues ahead of the CDR3 end, with the missing end drawn from the germline J gene. V gene TRBV30 combines with J gene TRBJ1-3; D is ambiguous. The germline V gene encodes CDR1 GTSNPN and CDR2 SVGIG (reference sequence). This CDR3 is built from 13 residues. V lost 0 bases and J 4 bases, leaving 7 bases between the germline ends. The CDR3 region is CAWSVLLGNTIYF. The sequenced part of the CDR3 DNA is TGTGCCTGGAGTGTACTACTGGGAAACACC.

About this clone: The read halts 3 residues ahead of the CDR3 end, with the missing end drawn from the germline J gene. The gene calls are TRBV11-2 and TRBJ2-7; tentatively, D is TRBD1 (5 bases). V lost 8 bases to trimming and J lost 6 bases, with 23 bases between them. The germline gives CDR1 SGHAT, CDR2 FQNNGV. The CDR3 consists of 15 residues. CDR3 amino acids: CASQYYPTVSSEQYF. The sequenced part of the CDR3 DNA is TGTGCCAGCCAATACTACCCGACAGTTAGTAGCGAG.

The CDR3 protein is CASSLGPPLDQPQHF. CDR3 DNA, as far as it was read: TGTGCCAGCAGCTTGGGGCCCCCACTAGATCAGCCC. V gene TRBV5-6 combines with J gene TRBJ1-5; unclear D gene. The read comes to an end 3 residues before the CDR3 does, leaving the germline J gene to fill in the end. The germline V and J ends were trimmed by 0 bases and 5 bases, with 12 bases remaining between them. This CDR3 is 15 amino acids long. Germline CDR1 and CDR2: SGHDT and YYEEEE.

Points on this clone: Read coverage stops 3 residues before the CDR3 terminus; the germline J gene supplies the remainder. The chain has TRBV20-1 and TRBJ1-2; D may be TRBD1 (6 bases). This CDR3 spans 13 amino acids. The V and J ends lost 4 bases and 4 bases respectively, with 13 bases between them. The germline CDR1 and CDR2 sequences are DFQATT and SNEGSKA (reference sequence). The CDR3 reads CSATGEKSYGYTF. The sequenced part of the CDR3 DNA is TGCAGTGCTACAGGGGAGAAATCCTATGGC.